This TCR beta chain was captured in a study of control samples from healthy donors and cancer patients. The CDR3 contains 15 residues. CDR1 ENHRY and CDR2 SYGVKD come from the germline V gene. Trimming stripped 8 bases from V and 0 bases from J, with 16 bases between. Data came from immunoSEQ multiplex PCR; TCRdb stores just in-frame clones and leaves some out. Of around 89,000 clones in the sample, around 82% were seen once. The clonotype originates from a woman aged 60-75 years in good health. The gene calls are TRBV10-3 and TRBJ2-5, with D maybe TRBD2 (6 bases). Sequencing input: blood. DNA of the CDR3: TGTGCCATCCCAGTGGGGGGAAGGTACCAAGAGACCCAGTACTTC. It codes for CAIPVGGRYQETQYF.